This is a list of T cell receptor beta chains from one sample in a study of cytomegalovirus exposure and HLA in healthy donors. The data were produced by immunoSEQ multiplex PCR, yet TCRdb's version contains in-frame clones alone and is incomplete. The data contain about 80,000 clones, approximately 60% of them singletons. Material for sequencing was PBMCs. Receptors originate from a male donor in good health and CMV-seropositive. CDR3s include the opening cysteine and the closing phenylalanine or tryptophan. The D gene is left open where the match is weak. Clone size is not always given. Where it is, it says once, few, many or a class for expanded clones.

.	TRBJ1-2	TRBV27	few	CASSSPQGRAGYTF	TGTGCCAGCAGTTCACCCCAAGGGCGGGCAGGCTACACCTTC
.	TRBJ2-4	TRBV5-6	.	CASSLNFRYF	TGTGCCAGCAGCTTGAACTTTAGGTACTTC
.	TRBJ1-6	TRBV5-6	.	CASQGRGNSPLHF	TGTGCCTCCCAGGGCAGGGGTAATTCACCCCTCCACTTT
TRBD1	TRBJ2-5	TRBV5-6	once	CASSWGATGGGETQYF	TGTGCCAGCAGCTGGGGCGCGACAGGGGGAGGGGAGACCCAGTACTTC
.	TRBJ1-2	TRBV28	.	CASSTLGGLNYGYTF	TGTGCCAGCAGTACCCTGGGGGGTTTAAACTATGGCTACACCTTC
TRBD1	TRBJ1-5	TRBV30	.	CAWSQTGTGGQPQHF	TGTGCCTGGAGCCAGACCGGGACAGGGGGTCAGCCCCAGCATTTT
.	TRBJ1-4	TRBV6-4	.	CASSLNTGRFGEKLFF	TGTGCCAGCAGTCTCAATACAGGGAGATTTGGTGAAAAACTGTTTTTT
.	TRBJ1-1	TRBV5-1	.	CASSLSTGYTEAFF	TGCGCCAGCAGCTTGTCTACAGGGTACACTGAAGCTTTCTTT
.	TRBJ2-4	TRBV27	.	CASIPSTLAKNIQYF	TGTGCCAGCATACCCTCGACTCTAGCCAAAAACATTCAGTACTTC
.	TRBJ1-5	TRBV6-5	.	CASSSRWNQPQHF	TGTGCCAGCAGTTCCCGGTGGAATCAGCCCCAGCATTTT
.	TRBJ2-7	TRBV11-3	.	CASSPALSSYEQYF	TGTGCCAGCAGCCCTGCCCTGAGCTCCTACGAGCAGTACTTC
TRBD1	TRBJ1-1	TRBV9	.	CASSFGTGAHTEAFF	TGTGCCAGCAGCTTTGGGACAGGGGCGCACACTGAAGCTTTCTTT
.	TRBJ1-4	TRBV18	.	CASSPPLQPNEKLFF	TGTGCCAGCTCACCACCGCTACAGCCTAATGAAAAACTGTTTTTT
.	TRBJ1-1	TRBV6-5	.	CASRDLQGGTEAFF	TGTGCCAGCAGGGACCTTCAGGGTGGCACTGAAGCTTTCTTT
TRBD1	TRBJ2-1	TRBV7-9	.	CASSLVQGAYNEQFF	TGTGCCAGCAGCTTAGTCCAGGGGGCCTACAATGAGCAGTTCTTC
.	TRBJ2-1	TRBV5-1	.	CASSLEGPSSYNEQFF	TGCGCCAGCAGCTTGGAGGGGCCCAGCTCCTACAATGAGCAGTTCTTC
.	TRBJ2-7	TRBV28	.	CASSLRDIGTYEQYF	TGTGCCAGCAGCCTCCGGGACATTGGAACCTACGAGCAGTACTTC
.	TRBJ2-1	TRBV19	.	CASSIVVVASHNEQFF	TGTGCCAGTAGTATAGTGGTCGTGGCTAGCCACAATGAGCAGTTCTTC
TRBD1	TRBJ2-7	TRBV4-1	.	CASSQNSDRGQYEQYF	TGCGCCAGCAGCCAAAATTCGGACAGGGGGCAATACGAGCAGTACTTC
.	TRBJ1-5	TRBV28	.	CASRIGGSSNQPQHF	TGTGCCAGCCGAATCGGAGGGTCCAGCAATCAGCCCCAGCATTTT
TRBD1	TRBJ2-7	TRBV5-1	.	CASSSGTADYEQYF	TGCGCCAGCAGCTCAGGGACAGCCGACTACGAGCAGTACTTC
TRBD1	TRBJ1-5	TRBV6-5	.	CASGPTGRINQPQHF	TGTGCCAGCGGGCCGACAGGGCGAATCAATCAGCCCCAGCATTTT
TRBD2	TRBJ2-5	TRBV6-5	.	CASSVASGGEETQYF	TGTGCCAGCAGTGTCGCTAGCGGGGGGGAAGAGACCCAGTACTTC
.	TRBJ1-1	TRBV9	few	CASSPGIIGEAFF	TGTGCCAGCAGCCCAGGGATTATCGGAGAAGCTTTCTTT
.	TRBJ1-2	TRBV6-5	medium-sized	CATQGRRVGYGYTF	TGTGCCACCCAGGGGAGACGGGTGGGCTATGGCTACACCTTC
TRBD1	TRBJ2-3	TRBV5-1	.	CASSLGQDTQYF	TGCGCCAGCAGCCTGGGACAGGATACGCAGTATTTT
TRBD2	TRBJ2-5	TRBV9	.	CASSVAGGRGETQYF	TGTGCCAGCAGCGTAGCTGGCGGGAGGGGGGAGACCCAGTACTTC
.	TRBJ1-2	TRBV2	.	CASSPGQNYGYTF	TGTGCCAGCAGTCCTGGACAGAACTATGGCTACACCTTC
.	TRBJ1-6	TRBV6-1	few	CASSWRERSPLHF	TGTGCCAGCAGTTGGCGGGAACGATCACCCCTCCACTTT
TRBD2	TRBJ2-3	TRBV7-2	.	CASSLGGSPTDTQYF	TGTGCCAGCAGCTTGGGCGGGAGCCCCACAGATACGCAGTATTTT